This T cell receptor beta chain was identified in a study of cytomegalovirus exposure and HLA in healthy donors. Turning to the study itself: A subsequent analysis reported that the 95 to 150 validation repertoires were produced on the same platform that had also been used for the roughly 710 first-cohort repertoires.

The donors were part of the validation cohort, which consisted of under 150 subjects and was separate from the first cohort of several hundred subjects. Trimming stripped 3 bases from V and 3 bases from J, with 17 bases between. Germline loops: CDR1 GTSNPN, CDR2 SVGIG (reference sequence). This CDR3 has 15 residues. Study results and limitations: The authors confirmed in vitro that a few CMV-associated chains were specific for CMV antigens. A list of roughly 180 TCR beta chains associated with cytomegalovirus was given.

A remark on this clone: No antigen is known for it.

The assay was immunoSEQ multiplex PCR, and TCRdb's table has in-frame clones only and misses some. The sample consists of roughly 71,000 clones, about 95% of them appearing once. Sequencing was performed on PBMCs. This receptor was taken from a woman aged 18-29 years in good health and CMV-seronegative. J is TRBJ1-1 and V is TRBV30; the D is unclear. The CDR3 protein is CAWRRASLRDTEAFF. In DNA form, the CDR3 reads TGTGCCTGGAGACGGGCCTCCCTGAGGGACACTGAAGCTTTCTTT.